Presented here are 21 T cell receptor beta chains from one specimen sequenced in a study of blood T cells in healthy people across ages. Alongside a J-beta primer mix, a sample-barcoded 5' primer served in a second PCR lasting about 6 to 12 cycles. TCRdb re-analysed the 5' RACE reads in MiXCR, keeping a single row per CDR3 protein. Here the sample spans about 1,000,000 distinct CDR3 sequences, more than 35% being singletons. The source material was blood. The receptors were gathered from a woman between 55 and 75 years old in good health.

This clonotype has only a few counts. V usage is TRBV20-1 and J usage is TRBJ2-5; D assignment may be TRBD1 or TRBD2 (5 bases each). The germline V gene encodes CDR1 DFQATT and CDR2 SNEGSKA (reference sequence). V was shortened by 6 bases and J by 5 bases, with 16 bases between the two germline ends. The CDR3 has 13 residues. The CDR3 nucleotides are TGCAGTGCGACGGGGCTCCTCGTGGAGACCCAGTACTTC. It encodes CSATGLLVETQYF.

This clonotype was seen ten or more times. This rearrangement joins TRBV20-1 to TRBJ1-4, with a possible D match to TRBD1 (5 bases). The V end was cut by 3 bases, the J end by 8 bases, with 19 bases between. This CDR3 spans 15 amino acids. Germline lookup yields CDR1 DFQATT and CDR2 SNEGSKA (reference sequence). The CDR3, as DNA: TGCAGTGCTAGTAGCAGGGAGGTGCTCGACGAAAAACTGTTTTTT. Protein sequence: CSASSREVLDEKLFF.

The table lists this clonotype with a few counts. The chain employs TRBV7-3 and TRBJ2-1; D remains unclear. The germline V and J ends were trimmed by 5 bases and 10 bases, with 18 bases remaining between them. The germline gives CDR1 SGHTA, CDR2 FQGTGA. The CDR3 loop spans 14 amino acids. The CDR3 spells CASSRPSGKGEQFF. For the CDR3, the DNA is TGTGCCAGCAGCCGCCCGTCCGGAAAGGGAGAGCAGTTCTTC.

This clonotype showed up just a few times. V usage is TRBV9 and J usage is TRBJ2-5; 11 bases agree with TRBD2. J was trimmed by 5 bases and V by 2 bases; bases with no gene match: 2. This CDR3 region has 14 residues. Germline CDR1 is SGDLS and CDR2 is YYNGEE. CDR3 bases: TGTGCCAGCAGCGTTAGCGGGAGGGAGGAGACCCAGTACTTC. Its protein is CASSVSGREETQYF.

This clonotype appeared a few times. The chain recombines TRBV20-1 with TRBJ2-7; 7 bases are a match to TRBD2. V trimming: 0 bases; J trimming: 0 bases; junction bases outside the gene matches: 8. The CDR3 spans 16 residues. Germline CDR1 reads DFQATT; CDR2 reads SNEGSKA (reference sequence). The CDR3 is CSARDGRGPSSYEQYF. The DNA for the CDR3 is TGCAGTGCTAGAGATGGGAGGGGCCCTAGCTCCTACGAGCAGTACTTC.

In its sample, this clonotype was seen once. The chain uses TRBV6-1 and TRBJ2-5; 9 positions match TRBD2. The germline CDR1 and CDR2 sequences are MNHNS and SASEGT. This CDR3 is 16 amino acids long. Trimming at V came to 5 bases and at J to 5 bases, leaving 12 bases not matched to a gene. The CDR3 sequence is CASSPLTGSGGETQYF. In nucleotides, the CDR3 is TGTGCCAGCAGTCCCCTTACAGGGAGCGGGGGGGAGACCCAGTACTTC.

This clonotype was seen more than once but under ten times. The V gene is TRBV28, the J gene TRBJ2-7; 9 bases line up with TRBD1. The germline V gene has CDR1 MDHEN and CDR2 SYDVKM. The CDR3 is 15 residues long. V was clipped by 4 bases and J by 0 bases; unmatched bases: 4. This CDR3 reads CASSSGTGFSYEQYF. CDR3 in DNA: TGTGCCAGCAGTTCAGGGACAGGGTTCTCCTACGAGCAGTACTTC. Full variable domain (missing parts from reference TRBV28 and TRBJ2-7): DVKVTQSSRYLVKRTGEKVFLECVQDMDHENMFWYRQDPGLGLRLIYFSYDVKMKEKGDIPEGYSVSREKKERFSLILESASTNQTSMYLCASSSGTGFSYEQYFGPGTRLTVT.

V and J are TRBV4-2 and TRBJ2-3; D is uncertain. V dropped 4 bases and J dropped 10 bases, with 12 bases sitting between them. The CDR3 loop spans 12 amino acids. The germline V gene encodes CDR1 LGHNA and CDR2 YNFKEQ. CDR3: CASSPNTKSQYF. In DNA form, the CDR3 reads TGTGCCAGCAGCCCCAATACCAAGTCGCAGTATTTT.

The J gene is TRBJ2-7, the V gene TRBV20-1; TRBD2 matches 9 bases. In germline, CDR1 is DFQATT, CDR2 SNEGSKA (reference sequence). V lost 2 bases to trimming and J lost 4 bases; unmatched junction nucleotides: 6. The CDR3 spans 14 residues. CDR3 sequence reads: CSARSSGIRYEQYF. CDR3 bases: TGCAGTGCTAGATCTAGCGGGATAAGATACGAGCAGTACTTC.

The chain combines TRBV5-6 with TRBJ2-2; 8 bases agree with TRBD2. Per the germline V gene, CDR1 is SGHDT and CDR2 is YYEEEE. V was clipped by 0 bases and J by 5 bases; unmatched bases: 6. This CDR3 contains 16 residues. In DNA, the CDR3 is TGTGCCAGCAGCTTGGTTTCGTCTAGCGGGACCGGGGAGCTGTTTTTT. As protein: CASSLVSSSGTGELFF.

The genes are TRBV27 and TRBJ2-1, with no clear D. This CDR3 region has 14 residues. Trimming left V 4 bases short and J 10 bases short, with 17 bases between. The V gene's germline CDR1 is MNHEY and CDR2 SMNVEV (reference sequence). In DNA, the CDR3 is TGTGCCAGCAGTTATTTGGTCGGCAGGTCCGAGCAGTTCTTC. Translating gives CASSYLVGRSEQFF.

The rearrangement joins TRBV10-3 to TRBJ1-2; the match to TRBD1 covers 9 bases. The germline V gene encodes CDR1 ENHRY and CDR2 SYGVKD. V was pared by 2 bases and J by 6 bases, with 4 bases of the junction left unmatched. The CDR3 length is 14 residues. CDR3 loop: CAISETGGRNGYTF. Here the CDR3 DNA reads TGTGCCATCAGTGAGACAGGGGGCAGGAATGGCTACACCTTC.

The rearrangement links TRBV11-2 to TRBJ2-1; perhaps TRBD2 as D (6 bases). Trimming cost V 5 bases and J 0 bases, with 14 bases left between them. Germline CDR1 SGHAT, CDR2 FQNNGV. This CDR3 contains 16 residues. In nucleotides, the CDR3 is TGTGCCAGCAGCCCGCGGACTACCTTCTCCTACAATGAGCAGTTCTTC. Encoded protein: CASSPRTTFSYNEQFF.

The chain has TRBV29-1 and TRBJ2-7, with no clear D. This CDR3 has 12 amino acids. Trimming removed 0 bases from V and 6 bases from J, with 9 bases in between. Germline values: CDR1 SQVTM, CDR2 ANQGSEA. The CDR3, as DNA: TGCAGCGTTGAAGATTCGTACCGCGAGCAGTACTTC. Translated, it gives CSVEDSYREQYF.

This clonotype showed up just a few times. The rearrangement uses TRBV3-1 and TRBJ2-7; D remains unclear. From germline, CDR1 is LGHDT and CDR2 YNNKEL (reference sequence). CDR3 length: 13 residues. Trimming removed 4 bases at V and 5 bases at J, with 12 bases between. CDR3 sequence (DNA): TGTGCCAGCAGCCCTCCGTCAACCAACGAGCAGTACTTC. This sequence encodes CASSPPSTNEQYF.

The J gene is TRBJ2-5, the V gene TRBV7-2, with D tentatively TRBD1 (6 bases). Germline V gene lookup returns CDR1 SGHTA and CDR2 FQGNSA. The CDR3 totals 13 residues. V was pared by 2 bases and J by 5 bases, with 9 bases between. CDR3 residues: CASSLTGMETQYF. The CDR3 DNA sequence: TGTGCCAGCAGCTTAACAGGGATGGAGACCCAGTACTTC.

The genes are TRBV29-1 and TRBJ2-7; 8 nucleotides align to TRBD1. The CDR3 has 17 residues. Germline V gene lookup returns CDR1 SQVTM and CDR2 ANQGSEA. Unmatched junction bases numbered 12, after V lost 0 bases and J lost 2 bases. CDR3 nucleotide sequence: TGCAGCGTTGAAGATCGATTCCGGGACAGGACCCCCTACGAGCAGTACTTC. It translates to CSVEDRFRDRTPYEQYF.

This chain links TRBV7-2 with TRBJ2-1, with 12 bases that match TRBD2. TRBJ2-7 matches the DNA end more closely, so the J call is doubtful. The V gene's germline CDR1 is SGHTA and CDR2 FQGNSA. This CDR3 has 17 residues. Written as DNA, the CDR3 is TGTGCCAGCAGCTTCGGCCTAGCGGGAGGGTTACGCTACGAGCAGTACTTC. Its protein is CASSFGLAGGLRYEQYF.

The chain couples TRBV15 to TRBJ2-1; tentatively, D is TRBD1 or TRBD2 (5 bases each). Germline CDR1 LNHNV, CDR2 YYDKDF (reference sequence). With 1 base removed from V and 5 bases from J, the gap between germline ends came to 12 bases. The CDR3 is 15 residues long. The CDR3 is CATSRAGLGDNEQFF. The CDR3 DNA sequence: TGTGCCACCAGCAGAGCAGGGCTCGGGGACAATGAGCAGTTCTTC.

In the case of this clonotype: This may come from a read error, since a much larger clone is one base off. This chain joins TRBV24-1 and TRBJ2-4; weak D call: TRBD2 (5 bases). The CDR3 extends over 16 amino acids. The V gene's germline CDR1 is KGHDR and CDR2 SFDVKD. DNA for the CDR3: TGTGCCACCAGTGATTTGGGCAGAGCGGCCAAAAACACTCAGTACTTC. Translating it yields CATSDLGRAAKNTQYF.

The rearrangement links TRBV2 to TRBJ2-1; TRBD2 matches at 11 bases. The J call may be incorrect, as the DNA end agrees better with TRBJ2-7. The CDR3 length is 15 residues. Germline CDR1 reads SNHLY; CDR2 reads FYNNEI. The CDR3 reads CASSVSSGRYNEQYF. The CDR3 DNA reads TGTGCCAGCAGTGTATCTAGCGGGAGGTACAATGAGCAGTACTTC.